Given below is one T cell receptor (beta chain) in context. Its antigen is undetermined. The whole isolated RNA underwent reverse transcription, so sequencing captured expressed TCRB transcripts. The protocol was immunoSEQ multiplex PCR, while the TCRdb copy is restricted to in-frame clones and leaves out a portion. The sample has under 350,000 clones, about 8.5% seen once. The sample belongs to a study of beta chain features in type 1 diabetes. Every participating donor gave one draw, a heparinised blood sample averaging approximately 110 mL. Germline-derived CDR1 and CDR2 are MNHNS and SASEGT. CDR3 length: 14 residues. V was shortened by 7 bases and J by 0 bases, with 9 bases between the two germline ends. Study findings and constraints: Whatever favoring of shorter templates PCR might show would apply equally to patients and controls.

This clonotype was obtained from a woman aged 18-29 years in good health. V usage is TRBV6-1 and J usage is TRBJ2-2, with TRBD2 as a possible D gene (6 bases). The sequenced material came from central memory CD4+ T cells from blood. The CDR3 reads CASMREANTGELFF. The CDR3 DNA is TGTGCCAGCATGCGGGAAGCGAACACCGGGGAGCTGTTTTTT.